This T cell receptor beta chain was captured in a study of cytomegalovirus exposure and HLA in healthy donors. Study outcomes and limitations: In a later analysis, a genetic analysis reported fewer productive-TCR N-insertions in an Asian-associated ancestry cluster than the cohort average. CMV antigen specificity was confirmed in vitro for a few CMV-associated chains. A missense variant in DCLRE1C was later tied to TCR beta V- and J-gene trimming.

The germline V gene encodes CDR1 LNHDA and CDR2 SQIVND (reference sequence). J lost 0 bases, V lost 3 bases, and 12 bases had no gene match. The CDR3 covers 19 residues. In the PCR, 60 Vbeta and 13 Jbeta primers were used. Assay: immunoSEQ multiplex PCR; the TCRdb copy retains only in-frame clones and omits some. This sample has tens of thousands of clones, with roughly nine tenths found just once. Points on this clone: Its antigen is unknown.

This receptor was obtained from a woman aged 18-29 years in good health and CMV-seronegative. The genes are TRBV19 and TRBJ2-2, with 8 bases that match TRBD1. The sample consisted of PBMCs. CDR3 loop: CASSITTYTGGSNTGELFF. CDR3 DNA: TGTGCCAGTAGTATTACAACTTACACAGGGGGTTCGAACACCGGGGAGCTGTTTTTT.